The T cell receptor (beta chain) described here comes from a study of T-cell reconstitution after alpha-beta-depleted transplantation in children. The CDR3 runs to 15 residues. Trimming pared 4 bases from V and 8 bases from J, leaving 21 bases between. Germline assignment: CDR1 SQVTM and CDR2 ANQGSEA. The TCRbeta library incorporated unique molecular identifiers. TCRdb re-called the PCR reads with MiXCR, one entry per CDR3 protein. Among about 340,000 distinct CDR3 sequences, about a tenth were seen once, and the ten largest hold around 2.5%. Sequenced material: PBMCs from the stem cell graft donor, taken from the stem cell graft. This TCR came from a human donor who donated a stem cell graft to a child with acute lymphoblastic leukemia. The chain employs TRBV29-1 and TRBJ2-1, with D possibly TRBD2 on 5 matching bases. CDR3 bases: TGCAGCGTTGCAGCCAGCGGAGTTATTTTAGATGAGCAGTTCTTC. This codes for CSVAASGVILDEQFF.